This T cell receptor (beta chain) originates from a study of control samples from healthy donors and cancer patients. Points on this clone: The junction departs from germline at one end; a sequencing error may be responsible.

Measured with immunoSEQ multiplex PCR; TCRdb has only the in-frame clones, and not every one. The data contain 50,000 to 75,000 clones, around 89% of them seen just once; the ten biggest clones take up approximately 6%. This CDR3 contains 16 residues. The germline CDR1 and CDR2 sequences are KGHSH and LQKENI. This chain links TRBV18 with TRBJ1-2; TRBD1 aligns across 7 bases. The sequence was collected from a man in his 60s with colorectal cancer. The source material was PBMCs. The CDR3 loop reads CASSSPATGVLRGYTF. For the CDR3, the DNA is TGTGCCAGCTCATCACCCGCTACAGGGGTTCTGAGGGGCTACACCTTC.